A single sample gave rise to the 32 T cell receptor beta chains below, sequenced in a study of cytomegalovirus exposure and HLA in healthy donors. It was with 60 Vbeta and 13 Jbeta primers that the PCR ran. TCRdb's table, derived via immunoSEQ multiplex PCR, lists solely in-frame clones and lacks some. The sample holds roughly 120,000 clones, about 80% seen once. The source material was PBMCs. These receptors all stem from a male donor in good health and CMV-seronegative.

The rearrangement joins TRBV4-3 to TRBJ1-6; the D is unclear. The CDR3 is 11 amino acids. Germline values: CDR1 LGHNA, CDR2 YSLEER. V lost 8 bases, J lost 12 bases, and 11 bases lay in between. CDR3 nucleotide sequence: TGCGCCAGCGGGAGGGAGGAACCCCTCCACTTT. It translates to CASGREEPLHF.

This chain uses TRBV4-2 with TRBJ2-4, with TRBD1 identical over 8 bases. The germline V gene has CDR1 LGHNA and CDR2 YNFKEQ. V dropped 3 bases and J dropped 1; count of bases not matched to a gene: 8. The CDR3 loop spans 17 amino acids. The CDR3 is CASSQLDRGYAKNIQYF. In DNA form, the CDR3 reads TGTGCCAGCAGCCAGCTAGACAGGGGCTATGCCAAAAACATTCAGTACTTC.

This clone was detected only a few times. The V call is TRBV7-8, the J call TRBJ1-3, with a possible D match to TRBD1 (5 bases). Between the trimmed V and J ends, which lost 3 bases and 2 bases, there was a span of 23 bases. This CDR3 region has 19 residues. CDR1 and CDR2 from the germline V gene are SGHVS and FQNEAQ. CDR3 region: CASSLRFGGPPKAGNTIYF. CDR3 bases: TGTGCCAGCAGCTTGAGATTCGGGGGACCTCCAAAGGCTGGAAACACCATATATTTT.

CDR3 sequence: CASSYLPGEQYF. The CDR3 nucleotides are TGTGCCAGCAGTTACTTACCGGGGGAGCAGTACTTC. The chain uses TRBV6-5 and TRBJ2-7; a weak D match, TRBD2 (5 bases). The CDR3 consists of 12 residues. Germline CDR1 and CDR2: MNHEY and SVGAGI. V was cut by 1 base and J by 7 bases, with 8 bases left in between.

The chain combines TRBV5-4 with TRBJ1-2; 8 bases agree with TRBD1. Per germline, CDR1 SGHNT and CDR2 YYREEE (reference sequence). This CDR3 comprises 15 residues. Trimming at V came to 5 bases and at J to 8 bases, leaving 14 bases not matched to a gene. CDR3 nucleotide sequence: TGTGCCAGCAGACCGGCGCAGCAGGGGGCGCTCGGCTACACCTTC. Its translation is CASRPAQQGALGYTF.

The rearrangement joins TRBV10-3 to TRBJ1-1; 8 positions match TRBD1. The CDR3 is made up of 14 amino acids. The germline gives CDR1 ENHRY, CDR2 SYGVKD. V lost 6 bases to trimming and J lost 3 bases; unmatched junction nucleotides: 6. CDR3 protein: CAISQTGADTEAFF. In nucleotides, the CDR3 is TGTGCCATCAGCCAGACAGGGGCGGACACTGAAGCTTTCTTT.

The chain couples TRBV15 to TRBJ2-7; TRBD2 matches at 12 bases. Germline V lookup: CDR1 LNHNV, CDR2 YYDKDF (reference sequence). The V segment lost 0 bases and the J segment 5 bases; nucleotides outside the gene matches: 11. The CDR3 spans 18 residues. CDR3 loop: CATSREGRLAGVNDEQYF. CDR3 nucleotide sequence: TGTGCCACCAGCAGAGAGGGGAGACTAGCGGGAGTAAACGACGAGCAGTACTTC.

The DNA of the CDR3 is TGCGCCAGCAGCGAAAGGATCGGCGGCTCCTACGAGCAGTACTTC. Encoded protein: CASSERIGGSYEQYF. This chain connects TRBV4-1 to TRBJ2-7; D is unclear. The germline gives CDR1 MGHRA, CDR2 YSYEKL. This CDR3 is 15 amino acids long. V dropped 5 bases and J dropped 0 bases, with 14 bases sitting between them.

The chain couples TRBV7-8 to TRBJ1-2; 10 bases align to TRBD1. V was clipped by 3 bases and J by 8 bases; unmatched bases: 6. In germline, CDR1 is SGHVS, CDR2 FQNEAQ. The CDR3 spans 14 residues. The CDR3: CASSFWGQGLGYTF. The CDR3 nucleotides are TGTGCCAGCAGCTTTTGGGGACAGGGGCTGGGCTACACCTTC.

The rearrangement joins TRBV10-1 to TRBJ1-1, with D unresolved. V was cut by 9 bases and J by 2 bases, with 25 bases left in between. The CDR3 loop spans 17 amino acids. Looked up from germline, CDR1 is WNHNN and CDR2 is SYGVQD (reference sequence). CDR3 nucleotide sequence: TGCGCCAGACCCTCCCCGAAAGGAGATATAATCAACACTGAAGCTTTCTTT. It specifies CARPSPKGDIINTEAFF.

This rearrangement joins TRBV5-1 to TRBJ2-1; D uncertain. This CDR3 has 13 residues. V was shortened by 2 bases and J by 8 bases, with 11 bases between the two germline ends. CDR1 is SGHRS, CDR2 YFSETQ, per germline. The CDR3 DNA reads TGCGCCAGCAGCTTATCAGGTCTGCATGAGCAGTTCTTC. Its translation: CASSLSGLHEQFF.

The rearrangement uses TRBV4-2 and TRBJ2-3, with 8 bases aligning to TRBD2. The CDR3 length is 17 residues. CDR1 is LGHNA and CDR2 is YNFKEQ in the germline V gene. V trimming: 0 bases; J trimming: 4 bases; junction bases outside the gene matches: 9. The CDR3 DNA sequence: TGTGCCAGCAGCCAAGATGTGGCGGGAGGAGTGGCAGATACGCAGTATTTT. Protein product: CASSQDVAGGVADTQYF.

This chain joins TRBV5-6 and TRBJ1-2; D might be TRBD1 (6 bases). Germline lookup yields CDR1 SGHDT and CDR2 YYEEEE. Trimming cost V 4 bases and J 4 bases, with 17 bases left between them. The CDR3 runs to 15 residues. CDR3 loop: CASSNAGGGAYGYTF. DNA for the CDR3: TGTGCCAGCAGCAACGCTGGAGGGGGGGCCTATGGCTACACCTTC.

The chain couples TRBV7-9 to TRBJ2-7, with D possibly being TRBD1 (5 bases). CDR3 length: 14 residues. The V gene's germline CDR1 is SEHNR and CDR2 FQNEAQ (reference sequence). The V gene lost 1 base and the J gene lost 6 bases, with 13 bases spanning the gap. This CDR3 is CASSLEAGPFEQYF. CDR3 in DNA: TGTGCCAGCAGCTTAGAGGCAGGGCCCTTCGAGCAGTACTTC.

This clone came up a few times. The V call is TRBV6-5, the J call TRBJ1-5, with 11 bases fitting TRBD1. CDR1 is MNHEY, CDR2 SVGAGI, per germline. The CDR3 is 13 amino acids. The V segment lost 11 bases and the J segment 7 bases; nucleotides outside the gene matches: 7. This CDR3 reads CAGGQGDSQPQHF. DNA of the CDR3: TGTGCCGGGGGACAGGGGGATTCACAGCCCCAGCATTTT.

The CDR3: CATRWRVNTEAFF. CDR3 DNA sequence: TGTGCCACGAGATGGAGGGTGAACACTGAAGCTTTCTTT. The chain combines TRBV21-1 with TRBJ1-1. TRBV21-1 is a recognized pseudogene. The CDR3 loop spans 13 amino acids.

Of note for this clone: The germline gene is not matched at one end of the junction; a read error may be the cause. The chain combines TRBV11-2 with TRBJ2-4; 7 nucleotides line up with TRBD1. CDR1 and CDR2 (germline): SGHAT, FQNNGV. The CDR3 covers 15 residues. CDR3 in amino acids: CASSPGQLAKNSQYF. The CDR3, as DNA: TGTGCCAGCAGCCCGGGACAGCTAGCCAAAAACAGTCAGTACTTC.

The gene calls are TRBV19 and TRBJ2-7; D is ambiguous. The CDR3 has 13 amino acids. CDR1 and CDR2 (germline): LNHDA, SQIVND (reference sequence). Trimming took 1 base from V and 3 from J, leaving 7 bases between them. DNA of the CDR3: TGTGCCAGTAGTATAGCGAGGAACTACGAGCAGTACTTC. It yields the protein CASSIARNYEQYF.

This clone was found a few times. This chain joins TRBV4-2 and TRBJ2-1, with 9 bases identical to TRBD1. CDR3 length: 17 residues. The J segment lost 0 bases and the V segment lost 4 bases, leaving 7 bases of the junction unmatched. Germline V gives CDR1 LGHNA, CDR2 YNFKEQ. In nucleotides, the CDR3 is TGTGCCAGCAGCCCGAAAGGGGGACAGGGCTCCTACAATGAGCAGTTCTTC. It codes for CASSPKGGQGSYNEQFF.

This clone was seen only once. J is TRBJ2-7 and V is TRBV27; possible D gene TRBD2, 5 bases. The CDR3 totals 13 residues. Between the trimmed V and J ends, which lost 7 bases and 0 bases, there was a span of 10 bases. CDR1 and CDR2 (germline): MNHEY, SMNVEV (reference sequence). This CDR3 reads CASTRGFSYEQYF. CDR3 sequence (DNA): TGTGCCAGCACCCGAGGGTTCTCCTACGAGCAGTACTTC.

This clone was recorded a few times. V is TRBV2 and J is TRBJ2-2; TRBD2 matches 8 bases. The CDR3 totals 14 residues. J lost 5 bases, V lost 4 bases, and 3 bases had no gene match. Germline V gene lookup returns CDR1 SNHLY and CDR2 FYNNEI. The CDR3 DNA sequence: TGTGCCAGCAGTGGGTCGGGGGGGACCGGGGAGCTGTTTTTT. Residues: CASSGSGGTGELFF.

The rearrangement links TRBV15 to TRBJ2-3; possible D gene TRBD1, 6 bases. The CDR3 length is 17 residues. In germline, CDR1 is LNHNV, CDR2 YYDKDF (reference sequence). Trimming cost V 0 bases and J 4 bases, with 17 bases left between them. The CDR3 is CATSRDLQGLGADTQYF. The CDR3 nucleotides read TGTGCCACCAGCAGAGATTTGCAGGGGCTAGGGGCAGATACGCAGTATTTT.

J is TRBJ2-5 and V is TRBV6-5; 8 nucleotides line up with TRBD1. After removal of 4 bases from V and 5 bases from J, the junction contained 6 bases not matched to a gene. The CDR3 spans 14 residues. Germline loops: CDR1 MNHEY, CDR2 SVGAGI. CDR3 sequence: CASSSIDRGETQYF. CDR3 DNA sequence: TGTGCCAGCAGTTCAATTGACAGGGGTGAGACCCAGTACTTC.

The J gene is TRBJ1-1, the V gene TRBV6-4; TRBD1 aligns across 9 bases. This CDR3 has 13 amino acids. Germline V gene data show CDR1 as MRHNA and CDR2 as SNTAGT. Trimming removed 8 bases from V and 1 base from J; junction bases left unmatched: 2. CDR3 in DNA: TGTGCCAGCCGGGACAGGGAGAACACTGAAGCTTTCTTT. It is translated as CASRDRENTEAFF.

The chain is built from TRBV19 and TRBJ2-5, with 8 bases fitting TRBD1. V trimming: 4 bases; J trimming: 3 bases; junction bases outside the gene matches: 1. The V gene's germline CDR1 is LNHDA and CDR2 SQIVND (reference sequence). The CDR3 covers 13 residues. CDR3 coding DNA: TGTGCCAGTAGTACGGGACAGGAAGAGACCCAGTACTTC. It codes for CASSTGQEETQYF.

Here the CDR3 DNA reads TGTGCCAGCAGCTTCGGGGATGGGGGGGGCTACACCTTC. It specifies CASSFGDGGGYTF. The chain is built from TRBV7-6 and TRBJ1-2; tentative D call: TRBD1 (5 bases). Looked up from germline, CDR1 is SGHVS and CDR2 is FNYEAQ. The V and J ends lost 3 bases and 8 bases respectively, with 13 bases between them. The CDR3 extends over 13 amino acids.

This clone appeared a few times. V and J are TRBV7-3 and TRBJ1-1, with D hard to call. V lost 3 bases and J 4 bases, leaving 12 bases between the germline ends. The CDR3 extends over 14 amino acids. Germline V lookup: CDR1 SGHTA, CDR2 FQGTGA. CDR3 bases: TGTGCCAGCAGCTTTTCCCCCGGGAGCACTGAAGCTTTCTTT. It yields the protein CASSFSPGSTEAFF.

This chain uses TRBV27 with TRBJ1-5; D is perhaps TRBD1 (6 bases). The CDR3 runs to 14 residues. V shed 6 bases and J shed 2 bases, with 11 bases lying between them. CDR1 MNHEY and CDR2 SMNVEV come from the germline V gene (reference sequence). The CDR3 region is CASRDTGRNQPQHF. The CDR3 DNA reads TGTGCCAGCAGGGATACAGGGCGCAATCAGCCCCAGCATTTT.

This chain connects TRBV7-9 to TRBJ2-3; TRBD1 matches 8 bases. V trimming: 5 bases; J trimming: 3 bases; junction bases outside the gene matches: 13. Germline CDR1 reads SEHNR; CDR2 reads FQNEAQ (reference sequence). The CDR3 extends over 17 amino acids. The chain's CDR3 is CASSPLKKDRATDTQYF. In DNA form, the CDR3 reads TGTGCCAGCAGCCCGTTAAAAAAGGACAGGGCTACAGATACGCAGTATTTT.

This chain connects TRBV5-3 to TRBJ2-1, with 11 bases that match TRBD2. TRBV5-3 is an ORF for which the function is uncertain. J was trimmed by 8 bases and V by 2 bases; bases with no gene match: 3. The CDR3 extends over 14 amino acids. Here the CDR3 reads CARSFSGRAYEQFF. DNA of the CDR3: TGTGCCAGAAGCTTTAGCGGGAGGGCCTATGAGCAGTTCTTC.

This clone was found once. The chain employs TRBV5-4 and TRBJ2-2; weak D call: TRBD1 (6 bases). This CDR3 spans 16 amino acids. V lost 0 bases, J lost 7 bases, and 16 bases lay in between. The V gene's germline CDR1 is SGHNT and CDR2 YYREEE (reference sequence). The chain's CDR3 is CASSLAGTQAIGELFF. In nucleotides, the CDR3 is TGTGCCAGCAGCTTGGCCGGGACACAGGCGATCGGGGAGCTGTTTTTT.

The table lists this clone with a few counts. The chain couples TRBV11-1 to TRBJ1-1; D uncertain. V lost 5 bases and J lost 4, with 17 bases in between. This CDR3 comprises 15 residues. Germline V CDR1 and CDR2: SGHAT, FQDESV (reference sequence). DNA for the CDR3: TGTGCCAGCAGCCTAGGATGGGTGTCGGGCACTGAAGCTTTCTTT. Protein sequence: CASSLGWVSGTEAFF.